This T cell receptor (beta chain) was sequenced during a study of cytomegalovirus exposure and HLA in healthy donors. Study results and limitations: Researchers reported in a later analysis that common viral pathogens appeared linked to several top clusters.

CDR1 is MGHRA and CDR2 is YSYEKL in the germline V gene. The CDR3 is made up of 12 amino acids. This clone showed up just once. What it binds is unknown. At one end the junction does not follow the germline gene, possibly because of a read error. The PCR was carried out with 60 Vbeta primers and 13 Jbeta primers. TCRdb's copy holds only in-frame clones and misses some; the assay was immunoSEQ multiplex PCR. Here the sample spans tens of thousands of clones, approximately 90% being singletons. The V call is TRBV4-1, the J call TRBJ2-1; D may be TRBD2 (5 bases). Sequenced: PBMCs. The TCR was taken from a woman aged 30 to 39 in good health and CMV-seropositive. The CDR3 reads CASSEDYVEQFF. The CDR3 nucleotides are TGCGCCAGCAGCGAAGACTATGTAGAGCAGTTCTTC.